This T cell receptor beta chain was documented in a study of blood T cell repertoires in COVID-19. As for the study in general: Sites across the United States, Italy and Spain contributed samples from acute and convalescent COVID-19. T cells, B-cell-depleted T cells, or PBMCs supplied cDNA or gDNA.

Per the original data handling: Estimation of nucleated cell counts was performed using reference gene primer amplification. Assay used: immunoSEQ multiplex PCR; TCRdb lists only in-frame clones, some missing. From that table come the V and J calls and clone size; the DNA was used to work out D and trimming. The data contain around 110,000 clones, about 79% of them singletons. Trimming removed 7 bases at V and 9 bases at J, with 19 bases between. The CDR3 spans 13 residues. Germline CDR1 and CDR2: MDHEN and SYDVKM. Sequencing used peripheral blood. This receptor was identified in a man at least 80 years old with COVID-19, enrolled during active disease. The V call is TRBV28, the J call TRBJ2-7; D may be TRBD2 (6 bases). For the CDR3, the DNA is TGTGCCAGCACCACAGCCTCCTTGGAGGGGCAGTACTTC. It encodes CASTTASLEGQYF.